A selection of T cell receptor beta chains follows, all from one sample in a study of blood T cell repertoires in COVID-19. Sequencing used immunoSEQ multiplex PCR; TCRdb keeps in-frame clones, though not all of them. This table has approximately 250,000 clones, approximately 86% appearing once. Sequenced: peripheral blood. All receptors come from a human donor in a cohort sampled during active COVID-19. CDR3s include the opening cysteine and the closing phenylalanine or tryptophan. A D gene is named only where the DNA matches it firmly. A clone size is listed for some rows: how often the clone was seen (once, few, many), or a class if it is expanded.

length,J,D,size,V,CDR3,DNA
15,TRBJ2-1,TRBD1,.,TRBV18,CASSPQGARNNEQFF,TGTGCCAGCTCACCCCAGGGGGCGCGTAACAATGAGCAGTTCTTC
14,TRBJ2-1,TRBD2,once,TRBV19,CASRTSGSYNEQFF,TGTGCCAGCCGGACTAGCGGCTCCTACAATGAGCAGTTCTTC
17,TRBJ2-1,TRBD1,.,TRBV18,CASSQNAPGTGYNEQFF,TGTGCCAGCTCACAGAACGCTCCCGGGACAGGCTACAATGAGCAGTTCTTC
13,TRBJ1-2,.,.,TRBV11-2,CASSFTSGDGYTF,TGTGCCAGCAGCTTCACCTCAGGGGATGGCTACACCTTC
11,TRBJ2-5,.,.,TRBV28,CASSLRETQYF,TGTGCCAGCAGTTTGAGGGAGACCCAGTACTTC
17,TRBJ2-2,TRBD2,.,TRBV28,CASEGGGRAFKTGELFF,TGTGCCAGCGAAGGGGGCGGGAGGGCCTTTAAAACCGGGGAGCTGTTTTTT
16,TRBJ2-3,TRBD1,.,TRBV6-4,CASSSGTGSGTDTQYF,TGTGCCAGCAGTTCCGGGACAGGGAGCGGCACAGATACGCAGTATTTT
16,TRBJ2-7,TRBD1,.,TRBV19,CASSNPGQLHSYEQYF,TGTGCCAGTAGTAATCCGGGACAGCTACACTCCTACGAGCAGTACTTC
13,TRBJ1-3,.,.,TRBV27,CASSWGFGNTIYF,TGTGCCAGCAGCTGGGGCTTCGGAAACACCATATATTTT
15,TRBJ1-5,TRBD1,few,TRBV5-1,CASSLGQGSNQPQHF,TGCGCCAGCAGCTTGGGACAGGGAAGCAATCAGCCCCAGCATTTT
16,TRBJ2-7,TRBD1,.,TRBV9,CASSAGGQGRAYEQYF,TGTGCCAGCAGCGCCGGGGGACAGGGGAGGGCCTACGAGCAGTACTTC
15,TRBJ1-3,TRBD1,.,TRBV6-5,CASSYSWTGGNTIYF,TGTGCCAGCAGTTACTCTTGGACAGGGGGAAACACCATATATTTT
13,TRBJ2-7,.,few,TRBV12-5,CASGLGGGYEQYF,TGTGCTAGTGGTTTGGGCGGAGGTTACGAGCAGTACTTC
15,TRBJ2-1,TRBD2,.,TRBV7-3,CASSPSSGSYNEQFF,TGTGCCAGCAGCCCTTCTAGCGGCTCCTACAATGAGCAGTTCTTC
18,TRBJ2-1,TRBD2,.,TRBV10-2,CASSESRTSGTQRNEQFF,TGCGCCAGCAGTGAGTCGAGGACTAGCGGGACCCAACGCAATGAGCAGTTCTTC
17,TRBJ2-1,TRBD2,few,TRBV11-2,CASSSPIAGGRNNEQFF,TGTGCCAGCAGCTCGCCAATAGCGGGGGGAAGAAACAATGAGCAGTTCTTC
15,TRBJ2-3,TRBD2,.,TRBV11-3,CASSSPTAGGYTQYF,TGTGCCAGCAGCTCACCGACAGCGGGGGGATATACGCAGTATTTT
16,TRBJ2-3,TRBD2,.,TRBV18,CASSPGTSGFTDTQYF,TGTGCCAGCTCACCGGGGACTAGCGGGTTCACAGATACGCAGTATTTT
14,TRBJ1-6,TRBD1,.,TRBV20-1,CSASPTGANSPLHF,TGCAGTGCTAGTCCGACAGGGGCTAATTCACCCCTCCACTTT
16,TRBJ2-1,TRBD1,.,TRBV10-2,CASTLGQGYIVNEQFF,TGCGCCAGCACTCTCGGACAGGGATACATAGTAAATGAGCAGTTCTTC
13,TRBJ2-4,.,.,TRBV2,CASSGQRDDIQYF,TGTGCCAGCAGTGGACAGAGAGACGACATTCAGTACTTC
14,TRBJ2-1,.,.,TRBV5-6,CASSLMTLVNEQFF,TGTGCCAGCAGCTTAATGACATTAGTTAATGAGCAGTTCTTC
13,TRBJ1-2,TRBD1,.,TRBV5-1,CATRTGGGKGYTF,TGCGCCACCAGGACAGGGGGAGGAAAAGGCTACACCTTC
14,TRBJ1-1,.,.,TRBV5-1,CASRQARMNTEAFF,TGCGCCAGCAGGCAGGCAAGAATGAACACTGAAGCTTTCTTT
16,TRBJ1-4,.,.,TRBV21-1,CASSKVEEGAREKLFF,TGTGCCAGCAGCAAAGTCGAGGAGGGGGCGAGAGAAAAACTGTTTTTT
16,TRBJ2-1,TRBD2,.,TRBV5-1,CASSFRLAGGVNEQFF,TGCGCCAGCAGTTTTAGGCTAGCGGGGGGTGTCAATGAGCAGTTCTTC
15,TRBJ1-5,.,.,TRBV9,CASSVGWRANQPQHF,TGTGCCAGCAGCGTAGGGTGGAGGGCCAATCAGCCCCAGCATTTT
13,TRBJ1-1,.,few,TRBV28,CASHENTMPEAFF,TGTGCCAGCCACGAAAACACGATGCCTGAAGCTTTCTTT
14,TRBJ2-7,TRBD2,.,TRBV10-1,CAFREREISYEQYF,TGCGCCTTCAGGGAGCGGGAGATCTCCTACGAGCAGTACTTC
18,TRBJ1-4,TRBD1,few,TRBV28,CASSLGQGFGVTNEKLFF,TGTGCCAGCAGTCTCGGACAGGGATTTGGTGTAACTAATGAAAAACTGTTTTTT
16,TRBJ1-5,.,few,TRBV6-6,CASSGLGGYSNQPQHF,TGTGCCAGCAGTGGCCTCGGGGGATATAGCAATCAGCCCCAGCATTTT
15,TRBJ1-2,TRBD1,.,TRBV3-1/TRBV3-2,CASSQDFSGGLGYTF,TGTGCCAGCAGCCAAGATTTTTCAGGGGGCTTGGGCTACACCTTC
14,TRBJ2-7,.,.,TRBV27,CASSLFGQVYEQYF,TGTGCCAGCAGTTTATTTGGACAAGTCTACGAGCAGTACTTC
12,TRBJ2-7,.,.,TRBV6-5,CASRQVGYEQYF,TGTGCCAGCAGACAGGTCGGCTACGAGCAGTACTTC
14,TRBJ1-5,.,.,TRBV9,CASSRENGVQPQHF,TGTGCCAGCAGCCGAGAGAACGGGGTTCAGCCCCAGCATTTT
14,TRBJ2-3,TRBD2,few,TRBV5-1,CASCFAGGADTQYF,TGCGCCAGCTGTTTCGCGGGAGGGGCAGATACGCAGTATTTT
12,TRBJ2-5,TRBD2,.,TRBV30,CAWGTSWATQYF,TGTGCCTGGGGGACTAGCTGGGCGACCCAGTACTTC
13,TRBJ1-5,.,.,TRBV6-5,CASRTVGNQPQHF,TGTGCCAGCAGGACAGTGGGCAATCAGCCCCAGCATTTT
13,TRBJ2-7,.,.,TRBV24-1,CATSDLGLVGQYF,TGTGCCACCAGTGATTTGGGACTGGTCGGGCAGTACTTC
13,TRBJ2-7,.,.,TRBV7-8,CASSFGSSYEQYF,TGTGCCAGCAGCTTCGGGAGCTCCTACGAGCAGTACTTC
15,TRBJ2-2,TRBD1,.,TRBV6-1,CASSDGTGYTGELFF,TGTGCCAGCAGTGACGGGACAGGGTACACCGGGGAGCTGTTTTTT
17,TRBJ1-3,.,.,TRBV9,CASSSPPSDRSGNTIYF,TGTGCCAGCAGCTCCCCCCCCTCCGACAGGTCTGGAAACACCATATATTTT
16,TRBJ1-3,.,.,TRBV11-2,CASSSIKSGEGNTIYF,TGTGCCAGCAGCTCAATAAAATCAGGGGAAGGAAACACCATATATTTT
15,TRBJ2-5,.,.,TRBV5-7,CASSGTDYRQETQYF,TGTGCCAGCAGCGGGACGGACTATCGCCAAGAGACCCAGTACTTC
11,TRBJ1-3,.,few,TRBV6-5,CATWRANTIYF,TGTGCCACCTGGAGAGCGAACACCATATATTTT
14,TRBJ2-5,.,.,TRBV19,CASSMPQLGETQYF,TGTGCCAGTAGTATGCCTCAACTCGGGGAGACCCAGTACTTC
13,TRBJ1-4,.,.,TRBV19,CASSMGVSEKLFF,TGTGCCAGTAGTATGGGAGTATCTGAAAAACTGTTTTTT
14,TRBJ2-7,TRBD1,few,TRBV18,CASSDGQVKGEQYF,TGTGCCAGCTCAGACGGACAGGTGAAGGGCGAGCAGTACTTC
15,TRBJ2-7,TRBD1,few,TRBV3-1/TRBV3-2,CASSHTGTETYEQYF,TGTGCCAGCAGCCATACCGGGACAGAGACCTACGAGCAGTACTTC
14,TRBJ1-1,TRBD1,.,TRBV27,CASSSGTGPTEAFF,TGTGCCAGCAGTTCCGGGACAGGGCCCACTGAAGCTTTCTTT